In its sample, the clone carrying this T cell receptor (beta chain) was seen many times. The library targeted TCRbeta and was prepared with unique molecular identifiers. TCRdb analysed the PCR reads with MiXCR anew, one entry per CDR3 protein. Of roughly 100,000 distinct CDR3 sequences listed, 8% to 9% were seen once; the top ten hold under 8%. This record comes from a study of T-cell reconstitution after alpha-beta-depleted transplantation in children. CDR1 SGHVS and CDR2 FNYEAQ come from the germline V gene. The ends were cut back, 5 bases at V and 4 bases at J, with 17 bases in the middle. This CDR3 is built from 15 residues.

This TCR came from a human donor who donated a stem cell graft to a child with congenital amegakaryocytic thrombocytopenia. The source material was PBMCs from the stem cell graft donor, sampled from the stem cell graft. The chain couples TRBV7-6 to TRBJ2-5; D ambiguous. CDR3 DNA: TGTGCCAGCAGCAAGATAAGGAGTGCGCCAGAGACCCAGTACTTC. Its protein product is CASSKIRSAPETQYF. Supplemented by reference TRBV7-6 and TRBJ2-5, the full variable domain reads GAGVSQSPRYKVTKRGQDVALRCDPISGHVSLYWYRQALGQGPEFLTYFNYEAQQDKSGLPNDRFSAERPEGSISTLTIQRTEQRDSAMYRCASSKIRSAPETQYFGPGTRLLVL.